These 9 T cell receptor beta chains originate from one sample sequenced in a study of shared clonotypes between healthy human individuals. Sequencing was performed with immunoSEQ multiplex PCR; in TCRdb, only in-frame clones are kept and a portion is missing. The sample contains 300,000 to 400,000 clones, 70% to 75% of which appear only once. Sequenced sample: memory CD4+ T cells sorted from blood. Subset: CD45RA-negative fraction. The receptors shown here come from a man aged 25-45 years in good health.

This clone was counted a single time. The chain couples TRBV6-5 to TRBJ2-2; maybe TRBD2 (6 bases). The CDR3 totals 15 residues. Germline-derived CDR1 and CDR2 are MNHEY and SVGAGI. The V and J ends lost 4 bases and 1 base respectively, with 10 bases between them. The chain's CDR3 is CASSSASVNTGELFF. Written as DNA, the CDR3 is TGTGCCAGCAGTTCGGCTAGCGTGAACACCGGGGAGCTGTTTTTT.

The chain carries TRBV11-2 and TRBJ2-7; D gene ambiguous. Germline CDR1 SGHAT, CDR2 FQNNGV. Trimming shortened V by 5 bases and J by 0 bases, and 8 bases separated the two germline ends. The CDR3 runs 13 residues. The CDR3 DNA follows: TGTGCCAGCAGCCAATCTAACTCCTACGAGCAGTACTTC. Translating it yields CASSQSNSYEQYF. The entire variable domain, with the rest obtained from reference TRBV11-2 and TRBJ2-7, is as follows: EAGVAQSPRYKIIEKRQSVAFWCNPISGHATLYWYQQILGQGPKLLIQFQNNGVVDDSQLPKDRFSAERLKGVDSTLKIQPAKLEDSAVYLCASSQSNSYEQYFGPGTRLTVT.

This chain joins TRBV10-3 and TRBJ1-1; D uncertain. The CDR3 is made up of 11 amino acids. Germline assignment: CDR1 ENHRY and CDR2 SYGVKD. Trimming took 3 bases from V and 2 from J, leaving 1 base between them. The DNA of the CDR3 is TGTGCCATCAGTGACAACACTGAAGCTTTCTTT. The encoded protein is CAISDNTEAFF.

The CDR3: CASSHSYRDEQYF. The DNA for the CDR3 is TGTGCCAGCAGTCACTCGTACCGGGACGAGCAGTACTTC. The J gene is TRBJ2-7, the V gene TRBV6-1; the D is unclear. The CDR3 sequence is 13 residues long. V lost 5 bases to trimming and J lost 5 bases, with 13 bases between them. Germline assignment: CDR1 MNHNS and CDR2 SASEGT.

V usage is TRBV2 and J usage is TRBJ1-3; D not certain. The V end lost 7 bases, the J end lost 0 bases, and 10 bases lay between the germline ends. The length of the CDR3 is 14 residues. Germline CDR1 and CDR2: SNHLY and FYNNEI. CDR3 in amino acids: CASTIDNSGNTIYF. In nucleotides, the CDR3 is TGTGCCAGCACCATAGATAACTCTGGAAACACCATATATTTT.

The V gene is TRBV7-2, the J gene TRBJ2-5; 8 bases are shared with TRBD2. The germline V gene encodes CDR1 SGHTA and CDR2 FQGNSA. After removal of 5 bases from V and 5 bases from J, the junction contained 7 bases not matched to a gene. The CDR3 is 14 amino acids. The CDR3 here is CASSPRAGAETQYF. For the CDR3, the DNA is TGTGCCAGCAGCCCCAGAGCGGGAGCGGAGACCCAGTACTTC.

The gene calls are TRBV5-8 and TRBJ2-7, with TRBD1 identical over 9 bases. Trimming at V came to 4 bases and at J to 1 base, leaving 3 bases not matched to a gene. Per the germline V gene, CDR1 is SGHTS and CDR2 is YDEGEE. The CDR3 extends over 14 amino acids. The CDR3 region is CASSRDRASYEQYF. In DNA, the CDR3 is TGTGCCAGCAGCCGGGACAGGGCTTCCTACGAGCAGTACTTC.

The chain joins TRBV5-4 to TRBJ1-1, with D perhaps matching TRBD1 (6 bases). CDR1 SGHNT and CDR2 YYREEE come from the germline V gene (reference sequence). This CDR3 has 13 amino acids. The V end was cut by 1 base, the J end by 7 bases, with 11 bases between. The CDR3 region is CASSLRGANEAFF. CDR3 sequence (DNA): TGTGCCAGCAGCTTGCGGGGGGCTAATGAAGCTTTCTTT.

The chain links TRBV7-2 to TRBJ2-6; D remains unclear. This CDR3 region has 13 residues. CDR1 is SGHTA, CDR2 FQGNSA, per germline. V lost 5 bases and J lost 2, with 4 bases in between. CDR3 loop: CASSLPGANVLTF. As DNA, the CDR3 is TGTGCCAGCAGCCTCCCTGGGGCCAACGTCCTGACTTTC.